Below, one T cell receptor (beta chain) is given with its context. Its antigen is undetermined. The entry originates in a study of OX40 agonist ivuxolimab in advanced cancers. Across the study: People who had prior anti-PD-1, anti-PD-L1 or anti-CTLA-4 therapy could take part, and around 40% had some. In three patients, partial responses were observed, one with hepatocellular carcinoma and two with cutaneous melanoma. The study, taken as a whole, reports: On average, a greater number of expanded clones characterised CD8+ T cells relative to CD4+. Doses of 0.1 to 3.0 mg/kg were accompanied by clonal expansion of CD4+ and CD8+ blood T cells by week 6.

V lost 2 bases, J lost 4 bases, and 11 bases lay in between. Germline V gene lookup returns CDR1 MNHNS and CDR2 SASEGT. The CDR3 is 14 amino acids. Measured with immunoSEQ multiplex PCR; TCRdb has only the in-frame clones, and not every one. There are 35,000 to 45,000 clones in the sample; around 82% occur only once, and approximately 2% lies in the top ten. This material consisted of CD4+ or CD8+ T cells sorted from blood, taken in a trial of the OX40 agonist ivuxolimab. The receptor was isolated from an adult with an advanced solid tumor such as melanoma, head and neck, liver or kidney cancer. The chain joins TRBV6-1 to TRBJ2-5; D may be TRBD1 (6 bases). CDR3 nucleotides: TGTGCCAGCAGTGAATTTGGGACAACAGAGACCCAGTACTTC. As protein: CASSEFGTTETQYF.